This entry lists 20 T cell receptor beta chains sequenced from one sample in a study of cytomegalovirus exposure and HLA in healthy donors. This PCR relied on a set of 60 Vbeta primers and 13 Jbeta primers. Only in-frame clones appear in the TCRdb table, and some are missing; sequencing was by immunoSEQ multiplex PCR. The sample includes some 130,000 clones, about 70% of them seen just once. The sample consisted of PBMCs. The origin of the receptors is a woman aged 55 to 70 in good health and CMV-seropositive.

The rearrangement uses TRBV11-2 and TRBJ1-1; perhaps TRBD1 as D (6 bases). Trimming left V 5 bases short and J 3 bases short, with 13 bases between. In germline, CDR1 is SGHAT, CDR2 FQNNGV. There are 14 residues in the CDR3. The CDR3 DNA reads TGTGCCAGCAGCAACCGGGACACATACACTGAAGCTTTCTTT. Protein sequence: CASSNRDTYTEAFF.

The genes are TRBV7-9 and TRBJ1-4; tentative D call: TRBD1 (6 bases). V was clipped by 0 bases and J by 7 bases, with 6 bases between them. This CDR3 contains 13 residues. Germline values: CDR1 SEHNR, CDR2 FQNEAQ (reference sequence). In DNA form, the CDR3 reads TGTGCCAGCAGCTTAGCAGGGGGTGAAAAACTGTTTTTT. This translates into CASSLAGGEKLFF.

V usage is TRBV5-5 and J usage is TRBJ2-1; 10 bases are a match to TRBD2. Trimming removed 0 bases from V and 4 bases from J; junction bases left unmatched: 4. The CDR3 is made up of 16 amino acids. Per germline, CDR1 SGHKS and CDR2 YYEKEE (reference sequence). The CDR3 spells CASSLAGTSAYNEQFF. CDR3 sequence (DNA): TGTGCCAGCAGCTTGGCCGGGACTAGCGCGTACAATGAGCAGTTCTTC.

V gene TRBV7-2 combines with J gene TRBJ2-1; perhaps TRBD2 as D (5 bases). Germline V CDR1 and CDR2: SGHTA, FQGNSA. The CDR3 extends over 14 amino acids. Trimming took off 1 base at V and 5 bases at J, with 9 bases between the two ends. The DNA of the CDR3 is TGTGCCAGCAGCTTAGTGCGGGCAAACAATGAGCAGTTCTTC. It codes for CASSLVRANNEQFF.

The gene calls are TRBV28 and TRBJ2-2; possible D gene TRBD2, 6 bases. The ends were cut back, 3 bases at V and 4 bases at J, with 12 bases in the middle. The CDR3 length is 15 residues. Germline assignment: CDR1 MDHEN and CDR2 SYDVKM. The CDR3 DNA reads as TGTGCCAGCAGTTTGGTCCAGGGAGGCACCGGGGAGCTGTTTTTT. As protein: CASSLVQGGTGELFF.

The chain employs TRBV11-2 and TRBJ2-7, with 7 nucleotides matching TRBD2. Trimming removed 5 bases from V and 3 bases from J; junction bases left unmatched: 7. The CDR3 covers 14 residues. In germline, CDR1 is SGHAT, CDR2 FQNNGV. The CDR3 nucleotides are TGTGCCAGCAGCATTAGCGGGTTCATCTACGAGCAGTACTTC. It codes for CASSISGFIYEQYF.

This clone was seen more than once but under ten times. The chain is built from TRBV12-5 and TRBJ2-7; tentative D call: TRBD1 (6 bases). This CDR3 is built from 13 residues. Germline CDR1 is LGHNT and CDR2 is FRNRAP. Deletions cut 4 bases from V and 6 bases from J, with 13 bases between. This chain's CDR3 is CASGSQGLGEQYF. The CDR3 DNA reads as TGTGCTAGTGGTTCCCAGGGGTTGGGCGAGCAGTACTTC.

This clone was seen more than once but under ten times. The CDR3 DNA reads as TGTGCCAGCTCCCTCGGACAGCTGAACACTGAAGCTTTCTTT. Protein product: CASSLGQLNTEAFF. V gene TRBV18 combines with J gene TRBJ1-1; tentative D call: TRBD1 (6 bases). The CDR3 is made up of 14 amino acids. In germline, CDR1 is KGHSH, CDR2 LQKENI. V was pared by 6 bases and J by 0 bases, with 11 bases between.

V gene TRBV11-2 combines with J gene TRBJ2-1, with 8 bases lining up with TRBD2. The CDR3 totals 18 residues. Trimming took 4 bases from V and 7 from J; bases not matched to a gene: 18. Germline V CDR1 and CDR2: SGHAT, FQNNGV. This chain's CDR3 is CASSSGSVAGGSSNEQFF. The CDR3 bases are TGTGCCAGCAGCTCCGGATCTGTGGCGGGAGGATCGTCTAATGAGCAGTTCTTC.

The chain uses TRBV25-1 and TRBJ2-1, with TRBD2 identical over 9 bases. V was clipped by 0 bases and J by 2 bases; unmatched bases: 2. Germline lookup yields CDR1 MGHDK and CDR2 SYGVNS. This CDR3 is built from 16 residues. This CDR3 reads CASSEYAGGAYNEQFF. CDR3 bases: TGTGCCAGCAGTGAATATGCGGGAGGGGCCTACAATGAGCAGTTCTTC.

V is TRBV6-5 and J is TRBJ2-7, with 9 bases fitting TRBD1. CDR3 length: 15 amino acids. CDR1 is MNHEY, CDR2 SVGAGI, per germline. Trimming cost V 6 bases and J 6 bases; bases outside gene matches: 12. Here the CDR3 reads CASSTGDRVLGEQYF. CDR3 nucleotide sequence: TGTGCCAGCAGCACGGGGGACAGGGTTCTTGGCGAGCAGTACTTC.

In DNA, the CDR3 is TGTGCCAGCACCCCCCTCGGGAGTAGCACCGGGGAGCTGTTTTTT. Translated, it gives CASTPLGSSTGELFF. The rearrangement joins TRBV7-9 to TRBJ2-2, with D tentatively TRBD2 (6 bases). Germline V gene sequence: CDR1 SEHNR, CDR2 FQNEAQ (reference sequence). This CDR3 has 15 residues. V was trimmed by 7 bases and J by 4 bases, leaving 16 bases between them.

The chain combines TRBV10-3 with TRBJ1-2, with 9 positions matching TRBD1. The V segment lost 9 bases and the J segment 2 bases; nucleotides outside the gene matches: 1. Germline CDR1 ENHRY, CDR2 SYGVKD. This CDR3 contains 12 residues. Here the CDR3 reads CAIGQGNYGYTF. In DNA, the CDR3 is TGTGCCATAGGACAGGGGAACTATGGCTACACCTTC.

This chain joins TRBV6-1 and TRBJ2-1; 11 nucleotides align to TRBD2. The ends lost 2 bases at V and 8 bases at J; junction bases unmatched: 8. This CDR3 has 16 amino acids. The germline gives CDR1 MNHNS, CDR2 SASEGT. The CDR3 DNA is TGTGCCAGCAGTGAACCACGACTAGCGGGGCAGGATGAGCAGTTCTTC. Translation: CASSEPRLAGQDEQFF.

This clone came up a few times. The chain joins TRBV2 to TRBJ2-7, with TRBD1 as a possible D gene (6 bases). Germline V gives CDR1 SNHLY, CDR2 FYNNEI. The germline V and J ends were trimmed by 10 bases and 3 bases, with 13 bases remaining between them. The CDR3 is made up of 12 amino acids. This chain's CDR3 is CATYRASYEQYF. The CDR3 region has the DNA TGTGCCACCTACAGGGCTAGCTACGAGCAGTACTTC.

In nucleotides, the CDR3 is TGTGCCGTTCAAATAGCGGGATCCTACAATGAGCAGTTCTTC. Its translation is CAVQIAGSYNEQFF. This rearrangement joins TRBV15 to TRBJ2-1; 8 positions match TRBD2. The CDR3 consists of 14 residues. In germline, CDR1 is LNHNV, CDR2 YYDKDF (reference sequence). Trimming removed 11 bases from V and 1 base from J; junction bases left unmatched: 7.

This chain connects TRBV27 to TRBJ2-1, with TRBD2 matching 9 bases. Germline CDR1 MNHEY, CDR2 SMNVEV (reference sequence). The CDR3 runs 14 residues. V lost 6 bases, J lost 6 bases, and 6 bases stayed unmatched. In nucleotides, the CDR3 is TGTGCCAGCAGGCTAGCGGGACGAGTCAATGAGCAGTTCTTC. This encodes CASRLAGRVNEQFF.

CDR3 region: CSVANSYEQYF. The CDR3 coding sequence is TGCAGCGTTGCCAACTCCTACGAGCAGTACTTC. J is TRBJ2-7 and V is TRBV29-1; no clear D. The CDR3 is made up of 11 amino acids. Germline V gene lookup returns CDR1 SQVTM and CDR2 ANQGSEA. V was clipped by 4 bases and J by 0 bases, with 4 bases between them.

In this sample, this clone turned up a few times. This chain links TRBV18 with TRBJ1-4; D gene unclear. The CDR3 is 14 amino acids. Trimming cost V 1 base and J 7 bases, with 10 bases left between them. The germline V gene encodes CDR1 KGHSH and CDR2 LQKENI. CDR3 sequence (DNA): TGTGCCAGCTCACCACAGCAGGAGGGTGAAAAACTGTTTTTT. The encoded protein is CASSPQQEGEKLFF.

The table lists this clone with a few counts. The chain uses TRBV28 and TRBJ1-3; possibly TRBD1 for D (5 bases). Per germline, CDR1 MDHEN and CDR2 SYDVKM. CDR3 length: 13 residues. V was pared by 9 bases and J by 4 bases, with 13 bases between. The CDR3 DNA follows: TGTGCCAGTTACGGGGGAACAGGAAACACCATATATTTT. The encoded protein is CASYGGTGNTIYF.